The clone carrying this TCR beta chain was observed a few times. The antigen is not known. The data originate from a study of vaccination effects on CD4 cells after COVID-19. Study observations and caveats: Common cold coronaviruses were cross-recognized by only 1 of 255 vaccine-induced clones in healthy vaccinees.

Culture proceeded for more than 8 days, and CD4+ T cells were then isolated. Germline V gene lookup returns CDR1 LGHDT and CDR2 YNNKEL (reference sequence). V lost 6 bases, J lost 4 bases, and 9 bases lay in between. The CDR3 runs 12 residues. The assay was immunoSEQ multiplex PCR, and TCRdb's table has in-frame clones only and misses some. The sample consists of 50,000 or so clones, around 67% of them appearing once. The sample consisted of CD4+ T cells from PBMCs cultured without peptide, taken before COVID-19 vaccination. This receptor was obtained from a human donor who received a COVID-19 vaccine. The chain links TRBV3-1 (or the pseudogene TRBV3-2) to TRBJ1-2; D remains ambiguous. CDR3 nucleotide sequence: TGTGCCAGCAGGACATACCCCTATGGCTACACCTTC. Translated, it gives CASRTYPYGYTF.